This T cell receptor (beta chain) was captured by sequencing in a study of CD8+CD57+ T cells in acquired aplastic anemia. CDR1 is DFQATT and CDR2 is SNEGSKA in the germline V gene (reference sequence). The CDR3 loop spans 16 amino acids. Findings and limits, study-wide: Fewer than 35 sequences, all CD8+ CDR3, were shared between patients and controls.

TCR beta VDJ and CDR3 profiling used genomic DNA as template. One entry per CDR3 protein, called by TCRdb with MiXCR from the reads. The repertoire consists of around 180,000 distinct CDR3 sequences, with approximately 60% occurring once and the leading ten covering 45%. The sample holds one count of this clonotype. Its antigen is unknown. At one end the junction does not follow the germline gene, possibly because of a read error. The clonotype originates from a human donor in good health. The rearrangement joins TRBV20-1 to TRBJ2-3; 9 bases agree with TRBD2. Material: sorted CD4+, CD8+, or CD8+CD57+ T cells (not recorded which) from PBMCs. The chain's CDR3 is CSAGETSGKSTDTQYF. The CDR3, as DNA: TGCAGTGCTGGAGAGACTAGCGGTAAAAGCACAGATACGCAGTATTTT.